This T cell receptor (beta chain) came from a study of human T cells and chemical hapten exposure. The study extracted total RNA from unfractionated whole blood. There are a few counts of this clonotype. Germline lookup yields CDR1 SGHAT and CDR2 FQNNGV. Trimming left V 2 bases short and J 7 bases short, with 12 bases between. The CDR3 runs 15 residues. Separate cDNA molecules received unique molecular identifiers, which the library attached to them. Each CDR3 protein is one row after TCRdb ran MiXCR on the 5' RACE reads. Here the sample spans 120,000 to 150,000 distinct CDR3 sequences, about 4% being singletons.

This chain links TRBV11-2 with TRBJ1-6; D uncertain. This TCR was sampled from a female donor in good health. The CDR3 DNA sequence: TGTGCCAGCAGCTTAAAGGGAGACTCCAATTCACCCCTCCACTTT. The encoded protein is CASSLKGDSNSPLHF.